A selection of T cell receptor beta chains follows, all from one sample in a study of monozygotic twins with inflammatory bowel disease. Reanalyzing the 5' RACE reads, TCRdb keeps one entry per CDR3 protein, without DNA. The sample shows more than 300,000 distinct CDR3 sequences, and approximately 5.9% sits with its ten largest clones. Material for sequencing was blood. The receptors here all came from a human donor with ulcerative colitis or Crohn's disease, or a healthy co-twin of an affected twin (not recorded which). Both conserved end residues are part of each CDR3. Each record gives: J gene, V gene, CDR3 protein.

j_call: TRBJ2-7
v_call: TRBV29-1
cdr3_aa: CSVVRGTSYEQYF

j_call: TRBJ1-2
v_call: TRBV7-2
cdr3_aa: CASSAGTGDGYTF

j_call: TRBJ2-4
v_call: TRBV29-1
cdr3_aa: CSVVPNPAGGRLAKNIQYF

j_call: TRBJ2-2
v_call: TRBV20-1
cdr3_aa: CSAPVGGGRTGELFF

j_call: TRBJ2-7
v_call: TRBV28
cdr3_aa: CASRGAATGTIKQYF

j_call: TRBJ2-7
v_call: TRBV5-1
cdr3_aa: CASSLYASYPYEQYF

j_call: TRBJ2-5
v_call: TRBV6-2/TRBV6-3
cdr3_aa: CASSYSAGLAGGETQYF

j_call: TRBJ2-7
v_call: TRBV10-3
cdr3_aa: CAISESPGGSYEQYF

j_call: TRBJ2-5
v_call: TRBV2
cdr3_aa: CASSGGGSQETQYF

j_call: TRBJ2-7
v_call: TRBV20-1
cdr3_aa: CSASGARSYEQYF

j_call: TRBJ2-7
v_call: TRBV29-1
cdr3_aa: CSVETGIFNEQYF

j_call: TRBJ1-2
v_call: TRBV20-1
cdr3_aa: CSARDSAGARGYTF

j_call: TRBJ2-5
v_call: TRBV5-1
cdr3_aa: CASSPRSGETQYF

j_call: TRBJ2-1
v_call: TRBV5-1
cdr3_aa: CASSLVSGARNNEQFF

j_call: TRBJ2-1
v_call: TRBV19
cdr3_aa: CASSLGTSGDNEQFF

j_call: TRBJ2-1
v_call: TRBV27
cdr3_aa: CASSLARVNEQFF

j_call: TRBJ1-2
v_call: TRBV19
cdr3_aa: CASSIIPSSYGYTF

j_call: TRBJ2-3
v_call: TRBV9
cdr3_aa: CASSVSPVGGSYRAQYF

j_call: TRBJ2-1
v_call: TRBV20-1
cdr3_aa: CSARTSGRARVNEQFF

j_call: TRBJ2-1
v_call: TRBV28
cdr3_aa: CAGSRGDVSYNEQFF

j_call: TRBJ1-5
v_call: TRBV20-1
cdr3_aa: CSPRGGESGNQPQHF

j_call: TRBJ2-7
v_call: TRBV6-6
cdr3_aa: CASSYRGDSYEQYF

j_call: TRBJ2-7
v_call: TRBV20-1
cdr3_aa: CSARGLRWGDYEQYF

j_call: TRBJ2-5
v_call: TRBV5-1
cdr3_aa: CASSRQGGLVQETQYF

j_call: TRBJ2-3
v_call: TRBV6-5
cdr3_aa: CASSYSGVADTQYF

j_call: TRBJ1-5
v_call: TRBV30
cdr3_aa: CAWSLGGGNQPQHF

j_call: TRBJ1-5
v_call: TRBV20-1
cdr3_aa: CSTTGLSNQPQHF

j_call: TRBJ1-2
v_call: TRBV7-2
cdr3_aa: CASSLGSPGAPSSGTF

j_call: TRBJ1-1
v_call: TRBV6-5
cdr3_aa: CASSYSGQGRTEAFF

j_call: TRBJ2-1
v_call: TRBV10-3
cdr3_aa: CAISGDLAGGKNEQFF

j_call: TRBJ2-5
v_call: TRBV15
cdr3_aa: CATSSGGAYQETQYF

j_call: TRBJ2-5
v_call: TRBV7-8
cdr3_aa: CASSRGTRQETQYF

j_call: TRBJ2-1
v_call: TRBV28
cdr3_aa: CASTLGNEQFF

j_call: TRBJ1-6
v_call: TRBV6-1
cdr3_aa: CASSPTGSRGGSPLHF

j_call: TRBJ1-1
v_call: TRBV7-8
cdr3_aa: CASSPSPTLNTEAFF

j_call: TRBJ2-7
v_call: TRBV19
cdr3_aa: CASRGGSTYEQYF